This entry describes one T cell receptor (beta chain). The sample is drawn from a study of blood T cell repertoires in COVID-19. CDR1 and CDR2 from the germline V gene are SGHTS and YDEGEE. The CDR3 covers 15 residues. V lost 0 bases and J lost 2, with 11 bases in between. Authors' analysis steps: Amplification of reference gene primers was used by the study to estimate nucleated cell counts. TCRdb's table, derived via immunoSEQ multiplex PCR, lists solely in-frame clones and lacks some. For V, J and clone size, that table is used; D and trimming come from the DNA. The sample contains over 350,000 clones, roughly 90% of which appear only once.

Sequenced: PBMCs or T cells enriched from blood (not recorded which). The gene calls are TRBV5-8 and TRBJ1-2; possible D gene TRBD1, 6 bases. The clonotype originates from a woman in her 30s with acute COVID-19. CDR3 sequence reads: CASSLAAGANYGYTF. The CDR3 region has the DNA TGTGCCAGCAGCTTGGCGGCAGGGGCCAACTATGGCTACACCTTC. The full variable domain, its missing parts supplied by reference TRBV5-8 and TRBJ1-2, is EAGVTQSPTHLIKTRGQQATLRCSPISGHTSVYWYQQALGLGLQFLLWYDEGEERNRGNFPPRFSGRQFPNYSSELNVNALELEDSALYLCASSLAAGANYGYTFGSGTRLTVV.